The 10 T cell receptor beta chains given below trace back to one sample, sequenced in a study of cytomegalovirus exposure and HLA in healthy donors. Sequencing was performed with immunoSEQ multiplex PCR; in TCRdb, only in-frame clones are kept and a portion is missing. The data contain around 71,000 clones, about 94% of them singletons. Sequencing was carried out using PBMCs. These receptors were taken from a man aged 18-30 years in good health and CMV-seropositive.

The rearrangement joins TRBV6-1 to TRBJ2-7; D is perhaps TRBD2 (7 bases). Germline V gene data show CDR1 as MNHNS and CDR2 as SASEGT. This CDR3 comprises 14 residues. Trimming took 4 bases from V and 5 from J, leaving 15 bases between them. The chain's CDR3 is CASSGAGAWDEQYF. The CDR3 DNA follows: TGTGCCAGCAGTGGGGCGGGGGCTTGGGACGAGCAGTACTTC.

The V call is TRBV6-6, the J call TRBJ1-5; tentative D call: TRBD1 (5 bases). Germline V gene sequence: CDR1 MNHNY, CDR2 SVGAGI (reference sequence). This CDR3 spans 15 amino acids. V was clipped by 2 bases and J by 1 base, with 9 bases between them. The CDR3 DNA reads as TGTGCCAGCAGTTACGGCAGGGCAAGCAATCAGCCCCAGCATTTT. Translating gives CASSYGRASNQPQHF.

The chain recombines TRBV19 with TRBJ1-2; no clear D. The germline V gene encodes CDR1 LNHDA and CDR2 SQIVND (reference sequence). Trimming stripped 8 bases from V and 2 bases from J, with 18 bases between. The CDR3 has 15 residues. CDR3: CASGPLSKKNYGYTF. The CDR3 DNA sequence: TGTGCCAGTGGGCCCCTCAGCAAAAAAAACTATGGCTACACCTTC.

This chain joins TRBV30 and TRBJ2-4, with D unclear. The CDR3 is 14 amino acids. CDR1 is GTSNPN, CDR2 SVGIG, per germline (reference sequence). Trimming removed 2 bases at V and 3 bases at J, with 11 bases between. CDR3 region: CAWSRPDNKNIQYF. CDR3 DNA: TGTGCCTGGAGTCGGCCTGACAACAAAAACATTCAGTACTTC.

V gene TRBV5-1 combines with J gene TRBJ1-4; D is unresolved. V was pared by 3 bases and J by 3 bases, with 15 bases between. This CDR3 contains 16 residues. Germline values: CDR1 SGHRS, CDR2 YFSETQ. This chain's CDR3 is CASSSTGAAANEKLFF. Written as DNA, the CDR3 is TGCGCCAGCAGCTCAACTGGAGCCGCGGCTAATGAAAAACTGTTTTTT.

The chain uses TRBV5-8 and TRBJ2-4; 7 bases are shared with TRBD1. Germline V gene sequence: CDR1 SGHTS, CDR2 YDEGEE. This CDR3 contains 17 residues. V lost 4 bases, J lost 0 bases, and 10 bases stayed unmatched. The CDR3 region is CASSGTEQRIAKNIQYF. The CDR3 coding sequence is TGTGCCAGCAGCGGGACAGAACAGAGAATAGCCAAAAACATTCAGTACTTC.

V is TRBV7-2 and J is TRBJ1-1, with D tentatively TRBD1 (5 bases). This CDR3 is built from 14 residues. Germline-derived CDR1 and CDR2 are SGHTA and FQGNSA. V was cut by 0 bases and J by 4 bases, with 9 bases left in between. This CDR3 reads CASSLAGVGTEAFF. For the CDR3, the DNA is TGTGCCAGCAGCTTAGCAGGGGTGGGCACTGAAGCTTTCTTT. Drawing the rest from reference TRBV7-2 and TRBJ1-1, the complete variable domain is GAGVSQSPSNKVTEKGKDVELRCDPISGHTALYWYRQSLGQGLEFLIYFQGNSAPDKSGLPSDRFSAERTGGSVSTLTIQRTQQEDSAVYLCASSLAGVGTEAFFGQGTRLTVV.

The DNA for the CDR3 is TGCGCCAGCAGCCAAGAGTTCCTGAGCTCCTACAATGAGCAGTTCTTC. Residues: CASSQEFLSSYNEQFF. The chain employs TRBV4-1 and TRBJ2-1; D not certain. Trimming took 0 bases from V and 0 from J, leaving 9 bases between them. Germline loops: CDR1 MGHRA, CDR2 YSYEKL. CDR3 size: 16 residues.

The V gene is TRBV28, the J gene TRBJ2-1; tentative D call: TRBD1 (5 bases). Germline V gene lookup returns CDR1 MDHEN and CDR2 SYDVKM. V lost 6 bases to trimming and J lost 10 bases, with 13 bases between them. The CDR3 is 12 residues long. CDR3 DNA: TGTGCCAGCAGAGACAGTTTCGGCGAGCAGTTCTTC. It encodes CASRDSFGEQFF. Filled out from reference TRBV28 and TRBJ2-1, the complete variable domain reads DVKVTQSSRYLVKRTGEKVFLECVQDMDHENMFWYRQDPGLGLRLIYFSYDVKMKEKGDIPEGYSVSREKKERFSLILESASTNQTSMYLCASRDSFGEQFFGPGTRLTVL.

The rearrangement uses TRBV2 and TRBJ2-7; 7 bases agree with TRBD2. Germline V CDR1 and CDR2: SNHLY, FYNNEI. J lost 6 bases, V lost 7 bases, and 12 bases had no gene match. This CDR3 spans 14 amino acids. CDR3 loop: CASTGGRARSEQYF. Written as DNA, the CDR3 is TGTGCCAGCACCGGGGGGAGGGCTCGGTCCGAGCAGTACTTC. The full variable domain, in which reference TRBV2 and TRBJ2-7 provide the parts outside the CDR3, is EPEVTQTPSHQVTQMGQEVILRCVPISNHLYFYWYRQILGQKVEFLVSFYNNEISEKSEIFDDQFSVERPDGSNFTLKIRSTKLEDSAMYFCASTGGRARSEQYFGPGTRLTVT.